This T cell receptor (beta chain) comes out of a study of T cells in localized non-small cell lung cancer. The CDR3 length is 15 residues. The V gene's germline CDR1 is MNHNS and CDR2 SASEGT. The ends were cut back, 0 bases at V and 0 bases at J, with 6 bases in the middle. The table came from immunoSEQ multiplex PCR; TCRdb's copy has only in-frame clones and leaves some out. The top ten hold 12% of the sample, which has some 1,600 clones, about a fifth seen once. Sequenced material: normal lung tissue next to the tumor, taken before any cancer treatment. This chain uses TRBV6-1 with TRBJ1-3; D gene unclear. The source of this sequence is a woman aged 35-75 years with stage III squamous cell lung carcinoma. In nucleotides, the CDR3 is TGTGCCAGCAGTGAAGCGTTCAACTCTGGAAACACCATATATTTT. It codes for CASSEAFNSGNTIYF.